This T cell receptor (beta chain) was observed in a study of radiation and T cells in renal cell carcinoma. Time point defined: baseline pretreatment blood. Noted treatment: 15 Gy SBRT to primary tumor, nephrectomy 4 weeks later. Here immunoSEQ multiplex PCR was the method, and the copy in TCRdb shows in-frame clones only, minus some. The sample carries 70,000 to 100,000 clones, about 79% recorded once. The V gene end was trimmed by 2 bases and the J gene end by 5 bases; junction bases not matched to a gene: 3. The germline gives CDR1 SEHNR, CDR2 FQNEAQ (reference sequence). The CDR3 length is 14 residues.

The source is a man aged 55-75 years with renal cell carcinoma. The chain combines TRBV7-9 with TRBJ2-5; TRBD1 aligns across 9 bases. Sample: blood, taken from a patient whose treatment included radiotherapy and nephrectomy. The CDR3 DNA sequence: TGTGCCAGCAGCTTAAACAGGGGGCTGGAGACCCAGTACTTC. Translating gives CASSLNRGLETQYF.